The 15 T cell receptor beta chains below come from one sample, sequenced in a study of vaccination effects on CD4 cells after COVID-19. With the ViraFEST assay, the study expanded antigen-specific CD4+ T cells using viral peptide pools, then sequenced them. CD4+ T cells were isolated after 10 days of culture. The study found no prior SARS-CoV-2 infection in the vaccine recipients, who tested negative for nucleocapsid antibodies. Sequencing used immunoSEQ multiplex PCR; TCRdb keeps in-frame clones, though not all of them. The data show 55,000 or so clones, around 70% seen once. These receptors are not linked to any known antigen. The sequencing used CD4+ T cells from PBMCs cultured with SARS-CoV-2 spike peptides, collected before COVID-19 vaccination. These receptors all come from a human donor who received a COVID-19 vaccine.

V usage is TRBV4-1 and J usage is TRBJ1-2, with 7 bases lining up with TRBD1. V lost 6 bases and J lost 7; bases outside the gene matches: 14. This CDR3 region has 15 residues. CDR1 and CDR2 (germline): MGHRA, YSYEKL. Here the CDR3 DNA reads TGCGCCAGCAGTCCCGACAGGGCGGCCGCTGGTGGCTACACCTTC. It yields the protein CASSPDRAAAGGYTF.

Concerning this clone itself: The sample carries other DNA sequences with the same CDR3. The chain uses TRBV5-1 and TRBJ1-1, with 7 bases fitting TRBD1. V was clipped by 0 bases and J by 4 bases; unmatched bases: 3. The length of the CDR3 is 14 residues. CDR1 and CDR2 (germline): SGHRS, YFSETQ. CDR3 sequence reads: CASSLAAGGTEAFF. CDR3 coding DNA: TGCGCCAGCAGCTTGGCCGCAGGGGGCACTGAAGCTTTCTTT. Variable domain in full (rest from reference TRBV5-1 and TRBJ1-1): KAGVTQTPRYLIKTRGQQVTLSCSPISGHRSVSWYQQTPGQGLQFLFEYFSETQRNKGNFPGRFSGRQFSNSRSEMNVSTLELGDSALYLCASSLAAGGTEAFFGQGTRLTVV.

This rearrangement joins TRBV5-1 to TRBJ2-1; no clear D gene. CDR3 length: 16 amino acids. V gave up 0 bases and J gave up 7 bases, with 17 bases separating them. The germline CDR1 and CDR2 sequences are SGHRS and YFSETQ. The CDR3 DNA is TGCGCCAGCAGCTTGGGGGTGGTAGCCCAAATGAATGAGCAGTTCTTC. This sequence encodes CASSLGVVAQMNEQFF. Full variable domain (missing parts from reference TRBV5-1 and TRBJ2-1): KAGVTQTPRYLIKTRGQQVTLSCSPISGHRSVSWYQQTPGQGLQFLFEYFSETQRNKGNFPGRFSGRQFSNSRSEMNVSTLELGDSALYLCASSLGVVAQMNEQFFGPGTRLTVL.

This clone was seen more than once but under ten times. The genes are TRBV27 and TRBJ2-7; TRBD2 aligns across 14 bases. The CDR3 has 19 residues. V lost 5 bases, J lost 2 bases, and 14 bases stayed unmatched. In germline, CDR1 is MNHEY, CDR2 SMNVEV (reference sequence). This CDR3 reads CASSLRGLAGDFRPYEQYF. The CDR3 DNA sequence: TGTGCCAGCAGTCTAAGGGGACTAGCGGGAGATTTTCGGCCCTACGAGCAGTACTTC.

This clone was counted a few times. The chain is built from TRBV7-2 and TRBJ1-2; 8 bases align to TRBD1. J gave up 6 bases and V 1 base, and 4 bases lay outside the gene matches. This CDR3 region has 14 residues. Germline CDR1 is SGHTA and CDR2 is FQGNSA. The CDR3 sequence: CASSLGTGNHGYTF. The CDR3 bases are TGTGCCAGCAGCTTAGGGACAGGGAATCATGGCTACACCTTC. The full variable domain, its missing parts supplied by reference TRBV7-2 and TRBJ1-2, is GAGVSQSPSNKVTEKGKDVELRCDPISGHTALYWYRQSLGQGLEFLIYFQGNSAPDKSGLPSDRFSAERTGGSVSTLTIQRTQQEDSAVYLCASSLGTGNHGYTFGSGTRLTVV.

The J gene is TRBJ1-2, the V gene TRBV18, with TRBD1 matching 7 bases. The CDR3 extends over 16 amino acids. The germline gives CDR1 KGHSH, CDR2 LQKENI. V gave up 3 bases and J gave up 0 bases; unmatched junction bases: 7. The CDR3: CASSPGQVLANYGYTF. CDR3 nucleotide sequence: TGTGCCAGCTCACCCGGACAGGTGCTAGCTAACTATGGCTACACCTTC.

In its sample, this clone was seen once. J is TRBJ2-1 and V is TRBV5-4; no definite D call. This CDR3 is 14 amino acids long. Per the germline V gene, CDR1 is SGHNT and CDR2 is YYREEE (reference sequence). V was cut by 4 bases and J by 7 bases, with 15 bases left in between. The CDR3 loop is CASSTGRPGNEQFF. CDR3 DNA sequence: TGTGCCAGCAGCACCGGACGCCCCGGAAATGAGCAGTTCTTC.

This chain connects TRBV20-1 to TRBJ1-5; 7 bases match TRBD1. J was trimmed by 2 bases and V by 3 bases; bases with no gene match: 7. Germline V gene lookup returns CDR1 DFQATT and CDR2 SNEGSKA (reference sequence). The CDR3 runs to 15 residues. The CDR3 region is CSASQTGRGNQPQHF. CDR3 sequence (DNA): TGCAGTGCTAGTCAGACAGGGCGCGGCAATCAGCCCCAGCATTTT.

This chain joins TRBV6-2 or TRBV6-3 and TRBJ1-2, with a possible D match to TRBD1 (6 bases). The ends were cut back, 5 bases at V and 4 bases at J, with 20 bases in the middle. Germline CDR1 MNHEY, CDR2 SVGEGT. The length of the CDR3 is 16 residues. The CDR3 DNA follows: TGTGCCAGCAGTCCACAGGGATCCCGTTATGTCTATGGCTACACCTTC. This codes for CASSPQGSRYVYGYTF.

V usage is TRBV4-2 and J usage is TRBJ2-7; 9 positions match TRBD1. Germline V gene data show CDR1 as LGHNA and CDR2 as YNFKEQ. The CDR3 runs to 14 residues. Trimming removed 1 base from V and 3 bases from J; junction bases left unmatched: 1. The CDR3, as DNA: TGTGCCAGCAGCCAAGGACAGGGGGACTACGAGCAGTACTTC. It yields the protein CASSQGQGDYEQYF.

The chain is built from TRBV6-6 and TRBJ2-7; TRBD1 aligns across 11 bases. The junction had 4 bases not matched to a gene; V was cut back by 6 bases and J by 3 bases. CDR3 length: 14 residues. Looked up from germline, CDR1 is MNHNY and CDR2 is SVGAGI (reference sequence). CDR3 coding DNA: TGTGCCAGCAGACCGGGACAGGGGGTCTACGAGCAGTACTTC. Encoded protein: CASRPGQGVYEQYF.

This sequence joins TRBV5-1 and TRBJ2-7; D is unclear. The CDR3 has 16 residues. The germline CDR1 and CDR2 sequences are SGHRS and YFSETQ. The V and J ends lost 4 bases and 2 bases respectively, with 19 bases between them. Here the CDR3 reads CASSAQDGRTPYEQYF. The CDR3 DNA reads as TGCGCCAGCAGCGCCCAGGACGGACGCACCCCCTACGAGCAGTACTTC. The entire variable domain, with the rest obtained from reference TRBV5-1 and TRBJ2-7, is as follows: KAGVTQTPRYLIKTRGQQVTLSCSPISGHRSVSWYQQTPGQGLQFLFEYFSETQRNKGNFPGRFSGRQFSNSRSEMNVSTLELGDSALYLCASSAQDGRTPYEQYFGPGTRLTVT.

This sequence joins TRBV9 and TRBJ1-5; D is possibly TRBD1 (6 bases). V lost 0 bases and J lost 5, with 9 bases in between. Germline loops: CDR1 SGDLS, CDR2 YYNGEE. CDR3 length: 14 residues. Here the CDR3 DNA reads TGTGCCAGCAGCGTAGAGGGGGTCCATCAGCCCCAGCATTTT. Its protein is CASSVEGVHQPQHF.

The sample holds a few counts of this clone. The chain couples TRBV19 to TRBJ2-2; no definite D call. The germline V and J ends were trimmed by 1 base and 11 bases, with 11 bases remaining between them. CDR1 and CDR2 from the germline V gene are LNHDA and SQIVND (reference sequence). This CDR3 is built from 13 residues. CDR3 region: CASSIGWGTELFF. As DNA, the CDR3 is TGTGCCAGTAGTATAGGGTGGGGAACAGAGCTGTTTTTT.

The gene calls are TRBV6-2 or TRBV6-3 and TRBJ2-1; the D gene is possibly TRBD1 (9 bases). The CDR3 runs to 18 residues. CDR1 MNHEY and CDR2 SVGEGT come from the germline V gene. V was trimmed by 6 bases and J by 0 bases, leaving 21 bases between them. Here the CDR3 reads CASSPGQGRGGSYNEQFF. The DNA of the CDR3 is TGTGCCAGCAGCCCGGGACAGGGCCGGGGGGGCTCCTACAATGAGCAGTTCTTC.